This record looks at one T cell receptor beta chain sequence and its context. The repertoire was sequenced with immunoSEQ multiplex PCR; TCRdb's copy has only in-frame clones and lacks some. The repertoire holds hundreds of thousands of clones, with roughly four fifths as singletons. The sample originates from a study of blood T cell repertoires in COVID-19. The CDR3 is 14 amino acids. The germline V gene has CDR1 SEHNR and CDR2 FQNEAQ (reference sequence). With 0 bases removed from V and 3 bases from J, the gap between germline ends came to 9 bases. The chain joins TRBV7-9 to TRBJ2-7; possible D gene TRBD2, 6 bases. The sequenced sample consisted of peripheral blood. This receptor was obtained from a woman in her seventies with acute or convalescent COVID-19. In nucleotides, the CDR3 is TGTGCCAGCAGCTTAGCGGAGGGCCTCTACGAGCAGTACTTC. It codes for CASSLAEGLYEQYF.